This TCR beta chain was captured by sequencing in a study of cytomegalovirus exposure and HLA in healthy donors. Study background: As released early, the data held some 80 million unique TCRs from HLA-typed donors.

General observations from the study: A later analysis showed TCR association rates differing by HLA locus, peaking at DRB1 and lowest at HLA-C. A link between a missense DCLRE1C variant and TCR beta V- and J-gene trimming emerged from a later analysis.

The germline V and J ends were trimmed by 3 bases and 1 base, with 11 bases remaining between them. This CDR3 has 15 residues. Per the germline V gene, CDR1 is SGDLS and CDR2 is YYNGEE. Primers: 60 Vbeta forward and 13 Jbeta reverse. Sequencing used immunoSEQ multiplex PCR; TCRdb keeps in-frame clones, though not all of them. The data contain 160,000 or so clones, about 80% of them singletons. Comment on this clone: Its specificity is unknown.

Specimen: PBMCs. The TCR comes from a man between 25 and 39 years old in good health and CMV-seronegative. The chain has TRBV9 and TRBJ1-5; D remains unclear. The CDR3 sequence: CASSADGESNQPQHF. CDR3 sequence (DNA): TGTGCCAGCAGCGCCGATGGGGAGAGCAATCAGCCCCAGCATTTT.